What follows is one T cell receptor (beta chain) and its context. The repertoire was sequenced with immunoSEQ multiplex PCR; TCRdb's copy has only in-frame clones and lacks some. The sample yields millions of clones, around nine tenths seen once. This sample is drawn from a study of shared clonotypes between healthy human individuals. V gave up 5 bases and J gave up 8 bases, with 21 bases separating them. The CDR3 runs 16 residues. Germline CDR1 reads LNHDA; CDR2 reads SQIVND (reference sequence). This chain connects TRBV19 to TRBJ1-4; a possible D gene is TRBD1 (5 bases). The sample taken for sequencing was naive CD4+ T cells sorted from blood. The subset is: CD45RA+ positively selected. This receptor was identified in a man in his late teens or twenties in good health. The CDR3 nucleotides are TGTGCCAGTAGTCCCCTTGGGGCAGCTTCGGAAGAAAAACTGTTTTTT. It encodes CASSPLGAASEEKLFF.